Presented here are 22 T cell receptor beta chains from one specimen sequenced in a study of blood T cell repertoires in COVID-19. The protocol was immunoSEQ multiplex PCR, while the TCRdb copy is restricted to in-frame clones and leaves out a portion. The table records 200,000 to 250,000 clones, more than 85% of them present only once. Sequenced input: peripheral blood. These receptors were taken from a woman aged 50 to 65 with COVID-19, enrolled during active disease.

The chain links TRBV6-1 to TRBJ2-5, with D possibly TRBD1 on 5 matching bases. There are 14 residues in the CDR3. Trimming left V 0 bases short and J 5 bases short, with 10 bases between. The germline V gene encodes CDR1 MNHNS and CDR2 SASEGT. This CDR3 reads CASSEAPGPETQYF. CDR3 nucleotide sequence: TGTGCCAGCAGTGAAGCACCAGGGCCGGAGACCCAGTACTTC.

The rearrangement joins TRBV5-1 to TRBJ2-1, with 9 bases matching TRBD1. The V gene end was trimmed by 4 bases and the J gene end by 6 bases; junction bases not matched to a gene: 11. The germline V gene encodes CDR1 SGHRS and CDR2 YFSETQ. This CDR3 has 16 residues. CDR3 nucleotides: TGCGCCAGCAGCCGAGGTGGGACAGGGTGGGGCAATGAGCAGTTCTTC. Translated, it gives CASSRGGTGWGNEQFF.

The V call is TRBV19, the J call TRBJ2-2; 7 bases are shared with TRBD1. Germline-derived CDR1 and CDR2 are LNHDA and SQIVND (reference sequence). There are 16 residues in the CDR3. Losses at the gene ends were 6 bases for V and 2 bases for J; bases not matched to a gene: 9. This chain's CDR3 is CASSRTTGINTGELFF. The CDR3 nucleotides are TGTGCCAGTAGCCGTACGACAGGGATCAACACCGGGGAGCTGTTTTTT.

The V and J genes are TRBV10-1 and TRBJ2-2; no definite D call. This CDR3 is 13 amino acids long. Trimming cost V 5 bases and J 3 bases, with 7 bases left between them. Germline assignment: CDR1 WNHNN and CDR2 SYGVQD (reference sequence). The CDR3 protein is CASSNTDTGELFF. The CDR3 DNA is TGCGCCAGCAGTAATACAGACACCGGGGAGCTGTTTTTT.

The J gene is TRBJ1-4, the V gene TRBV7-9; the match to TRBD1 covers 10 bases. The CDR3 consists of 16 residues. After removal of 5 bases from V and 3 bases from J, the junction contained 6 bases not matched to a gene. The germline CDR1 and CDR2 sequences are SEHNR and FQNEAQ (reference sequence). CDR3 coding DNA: TGTGCCAGCAGCCCCGACAGGGGGCTTGCTAATGAAAAACTGTTTTTT. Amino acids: CASSPDRGLANEKLFF.

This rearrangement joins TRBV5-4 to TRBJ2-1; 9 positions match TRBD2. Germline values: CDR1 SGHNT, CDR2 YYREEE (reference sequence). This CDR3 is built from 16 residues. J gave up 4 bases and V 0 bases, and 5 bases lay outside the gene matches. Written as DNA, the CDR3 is TGTGCCAGCAGCTTGGGGCTAGCGGGGTATTACAATGAGCAGTTCTTC. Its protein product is CASSLGLAGYYNEQFF. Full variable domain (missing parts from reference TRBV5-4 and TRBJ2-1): ETGVTQSPTHLIKTRGQQVTLRCSSQSGHNTVSWYQQALGQGPQFIFQYYREEENGRGNFPPRFSGLQFPNYSSELNVNALELDDSALYLCASSLGLAGYYNEQFFGPGTRLTVL.

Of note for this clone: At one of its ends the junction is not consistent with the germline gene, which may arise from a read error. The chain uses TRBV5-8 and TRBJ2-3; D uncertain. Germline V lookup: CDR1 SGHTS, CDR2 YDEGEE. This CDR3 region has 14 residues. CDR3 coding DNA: TGTGCCAGCAGCGCTTATAGCCGCACGGATACGCAGTATTTT. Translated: CASSAYSRTDTQYF.

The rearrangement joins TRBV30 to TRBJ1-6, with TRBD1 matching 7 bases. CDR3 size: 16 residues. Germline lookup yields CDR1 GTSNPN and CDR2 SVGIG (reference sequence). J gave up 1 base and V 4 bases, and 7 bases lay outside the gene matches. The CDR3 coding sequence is TGTGCCTGGACCCAGAAACAGGGGTCCTATAATTCACCCCTCCACTTT. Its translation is CAWTQKQGSYNSPLHF.

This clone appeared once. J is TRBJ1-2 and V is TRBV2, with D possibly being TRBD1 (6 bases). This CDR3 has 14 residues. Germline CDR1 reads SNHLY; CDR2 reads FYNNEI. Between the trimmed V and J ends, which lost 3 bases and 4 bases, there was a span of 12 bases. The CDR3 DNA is TGTGCCAGCAGTGACGGAGGGGGGGGCTATGGCTACACCTTC. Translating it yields CASSDGGGGYGYTF.

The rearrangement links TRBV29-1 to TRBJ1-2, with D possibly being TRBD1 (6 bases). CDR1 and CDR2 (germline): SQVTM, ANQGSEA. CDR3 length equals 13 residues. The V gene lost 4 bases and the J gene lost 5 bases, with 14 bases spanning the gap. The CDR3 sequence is CSVGGGQQYGYTF. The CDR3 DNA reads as TGCAGCGTTGGCGGGGGGCAGCAATATGGCTACACCTTC.

The CDR3 coding sequence is TGTGCCAGCATTCCGTCCAGGGGGCGAGGCGGGGAGCTGTTTTTT. It yields the protein CASIPSRGRGGELFF. The gene calls are TRBV6-5 and TRBJ2-2, with TRBD1 matching 8 bases. Trimming at V came to 7 bases and at J to 7 bases, leaving 11 bases not matched to a gene. This CDR3 contains 15 residues. CDR1 and CDR2 (germline): MNHEY, SVGAGI.

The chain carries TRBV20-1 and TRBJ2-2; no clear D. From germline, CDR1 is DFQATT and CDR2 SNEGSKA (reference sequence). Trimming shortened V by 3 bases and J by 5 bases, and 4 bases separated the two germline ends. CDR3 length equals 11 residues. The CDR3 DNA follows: TGCAGTGCTAGTATAACCGGGGAGCTGTTTTTT. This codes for CSASITGELFF.

In nucleotides, the CDR3 is TGTGCTAGTGGTTTGGCAGGGGCCTACGAGCAGTACTTC. This gives the protein CASGLAGAYEQYF. The chain has TRBV12-5 and TRBJ2-7, with D possibly TRBD1 on 6 matching bases. Germline V gives CDR1 LGHNT, CDR2 FRNRAP. The germline V and J ends were trimmed by 1 base and 2 bases, with 6 bases remaining between them. The CDR3 extends over 13 amino acids. Together with reference TRBV12-5 and TRBJ2-7, the CDR3 gives the full variable domain: DARVTQTPRHKVTEMGQEVTMRCQPILGHNTVFWYRQTMMQGLELLAYFRNRAPLDDSGMPKDRFSAEMPDATLATLKIQPSEPRDSAVYFCASGLAGAYEQYFGPGTRLTVT.

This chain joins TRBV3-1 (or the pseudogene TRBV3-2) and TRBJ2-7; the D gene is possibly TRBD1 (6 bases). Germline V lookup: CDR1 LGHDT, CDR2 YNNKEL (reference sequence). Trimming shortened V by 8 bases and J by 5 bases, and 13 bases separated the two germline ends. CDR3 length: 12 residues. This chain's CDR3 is CASARQDDEQYV. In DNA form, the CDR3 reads TGTGCCAGCGCCCGACAGGACGACGAGCAGTACGTC.

DNA of the CDR3: TGTGCCAGTAGTATATATCTGAGTGGTGGCTACACCTTC. This encodes CASSIYLSGGYTF. The genes are TRBV19 and TRBJ1-2; D remains unclear. The CDR3 spans 13 residues. Germline V gene lookup returns CDR1 LNHDA and CDR2 SQIVND (reference sequence). V was pared by 2 bases and J by 7 bases, with 11 bases between. Combining the CDR3 with reference TRBV19 and TRBJ1-2 gives the whole variable domain DGGITQSPKYLFRKEGQNVTLSCEQNLNHDAMYWYRQDPGQGLRLIYYSQIVNDFQKGDIAEGYSVSREKKESFPLTVTSAQKNPTAFYLCASSIYLSGGYTFGSGTRLTVV.

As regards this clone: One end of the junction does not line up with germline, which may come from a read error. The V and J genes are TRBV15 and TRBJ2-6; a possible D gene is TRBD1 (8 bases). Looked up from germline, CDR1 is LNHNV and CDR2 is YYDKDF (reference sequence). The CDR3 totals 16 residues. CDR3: CATGRGRGQGANVLTF. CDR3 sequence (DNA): TGTGCCACCGGCAGGGGGCGGGGGCAAGGGGCCAACGTCCTGACTTTC.

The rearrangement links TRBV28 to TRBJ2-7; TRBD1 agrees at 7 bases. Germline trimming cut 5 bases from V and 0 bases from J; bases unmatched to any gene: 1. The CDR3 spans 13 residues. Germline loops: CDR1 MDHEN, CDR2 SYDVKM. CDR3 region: CASSTGVSYEQYV. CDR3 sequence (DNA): TGTGCCAGCAGTACAGGGGTCTCCTACGAGCAGTACGTC.

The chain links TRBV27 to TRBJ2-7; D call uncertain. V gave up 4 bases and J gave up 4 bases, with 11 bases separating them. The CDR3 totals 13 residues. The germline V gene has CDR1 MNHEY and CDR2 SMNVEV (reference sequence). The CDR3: CASSSWPRYEQYF. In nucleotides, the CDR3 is TGTGCCAGCAGTTCCTGGCCCCGTTACGAGCAGTACTTC.

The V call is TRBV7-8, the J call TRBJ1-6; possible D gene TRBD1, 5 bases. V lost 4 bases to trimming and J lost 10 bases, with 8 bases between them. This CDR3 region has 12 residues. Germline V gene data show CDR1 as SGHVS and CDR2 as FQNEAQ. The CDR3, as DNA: TGTGCCAGCAGCTACAGGCCCTCACCCCTCCACTTT. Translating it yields CASSYRPSPLHF.

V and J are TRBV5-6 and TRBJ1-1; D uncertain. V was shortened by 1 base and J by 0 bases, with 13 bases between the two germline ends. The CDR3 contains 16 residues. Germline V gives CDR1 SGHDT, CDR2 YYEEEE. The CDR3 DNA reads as TGTGCCAGCAGCTTGATGGTGGTGAAGCTGAACACTGAAGCTTTCTTT. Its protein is CASSLMVVKLNTEAFF.

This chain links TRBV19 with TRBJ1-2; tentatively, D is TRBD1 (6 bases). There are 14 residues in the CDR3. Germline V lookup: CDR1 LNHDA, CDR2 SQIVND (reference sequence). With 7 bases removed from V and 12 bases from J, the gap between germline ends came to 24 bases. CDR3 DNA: TGTGCCAGTAACGGAATCAACACAGGGTCGCCCCACACCTTC. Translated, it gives CASNGINTGSPHTF.

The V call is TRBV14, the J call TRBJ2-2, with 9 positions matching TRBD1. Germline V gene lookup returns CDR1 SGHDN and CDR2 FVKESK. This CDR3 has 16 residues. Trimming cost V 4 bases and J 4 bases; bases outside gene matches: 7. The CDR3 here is CASSRRDRVGTGELFF. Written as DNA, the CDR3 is TGTGCCAGCAGCCGCCGGGACAGGGTCGGCACCGGGGAGCTGTTTTTT.